This TCR beta chain is drawn from a study of blood T cell repertoires in COVID-19. Study background: Samples of COVID-19 (acute and convalescent) were obtained from the United States, Italy and Spain. T cells, B-cell-depleted T cells, or PBMCs provided the cDNA or gDNA that served as material.

In the authors' methods: From reference gene primer amplification, estimates of nucleated cell counts were derived. Repertoires were generated with immunoSEQ multiplex PCR, while TCRdb's copy carries only in-frame clones and drops some. V and J calls and clone size are as listed in that table; D and trimming were resolved from the DNA. The data show under 200,000 clones, with approximately 83% seen just once and 1.5% held by the top ten. Germline assignment: CDR1 KGHSH and CDR2 LQKENI. There are 15 residues in the CDR3. V was clipped by 3 bases and J by 4 bases; unmatched bases: 4. Sequenced input: peripheral blood. The chain combines TRBV18 with TRBJ2-7; 12 nucleotides agree with TRBD2. The receptor's source is a human donor in a cohort sampled during active COVID-19. The CDR3 sequence: CASSPKGLAGYEQYF. For the CDR3, the DNA is TGTGCCAGCTCACCCAAGGGACTAGCGGGTTACGAGCAGTACTTC. The full variable domain, with the rest looked up from reference TRBV18 and TRBJ2-7, is NAGVMQNPRHLVRRRGQEARLRCSPMKGHSHVYWYRQLPEEGLKFMVYLQKENIIDESGMPKERFSAEFPKEGPSILRIQQVVRGDSAAYFCASSPKGLAGYEQYFGPGTRLTVT.